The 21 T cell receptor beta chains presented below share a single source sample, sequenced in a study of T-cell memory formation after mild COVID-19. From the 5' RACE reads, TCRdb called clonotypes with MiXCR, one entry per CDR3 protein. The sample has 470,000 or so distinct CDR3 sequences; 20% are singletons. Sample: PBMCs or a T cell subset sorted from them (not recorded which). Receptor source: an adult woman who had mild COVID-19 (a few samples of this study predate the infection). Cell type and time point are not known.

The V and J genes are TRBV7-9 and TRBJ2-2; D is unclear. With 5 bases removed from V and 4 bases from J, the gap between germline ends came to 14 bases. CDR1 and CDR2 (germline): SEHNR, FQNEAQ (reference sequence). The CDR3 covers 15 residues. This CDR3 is CASSPSRKITGELFF. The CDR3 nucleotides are TGTGCCAGCAGCCCCTCGAGGAAAATCACCGGGGAGCTGTTTTTT.

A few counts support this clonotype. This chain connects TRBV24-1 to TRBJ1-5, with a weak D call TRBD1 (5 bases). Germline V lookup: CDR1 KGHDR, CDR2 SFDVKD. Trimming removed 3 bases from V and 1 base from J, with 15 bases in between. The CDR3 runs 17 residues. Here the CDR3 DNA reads TGTGCCACCAGTGATCCAAGACAGACAGACAGCAATCAGCCCCAGCATTTT. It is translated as CATSDPRQTDSNQPQHF.

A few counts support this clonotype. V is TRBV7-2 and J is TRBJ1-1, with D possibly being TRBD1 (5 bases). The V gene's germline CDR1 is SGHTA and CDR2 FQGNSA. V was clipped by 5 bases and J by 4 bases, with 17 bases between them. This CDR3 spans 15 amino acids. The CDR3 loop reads CASSPQQVRSTEAFF. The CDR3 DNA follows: TGTGCCAGCAGCCCGCAACAGGTTCGAAGCACTGAAGCTTTCTTT. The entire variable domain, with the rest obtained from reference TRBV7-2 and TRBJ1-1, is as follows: GAGVSQSPSNKVTEKGKDVELRCDPISGHTALYWYRQSLGQGLEFLIYFQGNSAPDKSGLPSDRFSAERTGGSVSTLTIQRTQQEDSAVYLCASSPQQVRSTEAFFGQGTRLTVV.

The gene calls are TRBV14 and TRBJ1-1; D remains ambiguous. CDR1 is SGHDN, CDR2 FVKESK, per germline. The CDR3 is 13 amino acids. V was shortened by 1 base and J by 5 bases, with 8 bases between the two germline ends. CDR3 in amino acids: CASSQVTVTEAFF. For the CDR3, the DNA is TGTGCCAGCAGCCAAGTCACTGTGACTGAAGCTTTCTTT.

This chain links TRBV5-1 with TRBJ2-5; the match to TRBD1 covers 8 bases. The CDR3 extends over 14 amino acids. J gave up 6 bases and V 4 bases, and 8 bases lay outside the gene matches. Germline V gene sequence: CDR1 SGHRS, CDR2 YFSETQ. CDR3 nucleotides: TGCGCCAGCAGCCTCGGACAGGGAGGTCAGACCCAGTACTTC. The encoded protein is CASSLGQGGQTQYF.

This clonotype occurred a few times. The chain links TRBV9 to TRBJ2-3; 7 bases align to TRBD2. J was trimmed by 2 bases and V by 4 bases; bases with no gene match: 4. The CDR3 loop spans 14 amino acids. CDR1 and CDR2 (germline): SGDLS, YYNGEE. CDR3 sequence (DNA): TGTGCCAGCAGCCTACTAGCGCCCACAGATACGCAGTATTTT. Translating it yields CASSLLAPTDTQYF.

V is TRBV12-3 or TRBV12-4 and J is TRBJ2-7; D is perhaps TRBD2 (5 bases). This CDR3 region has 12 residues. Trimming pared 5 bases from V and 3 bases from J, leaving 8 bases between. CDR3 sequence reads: CASSQRFYEQYF. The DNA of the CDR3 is TGTGCCAGCAGTCAGCGGTTCTACGAGCAGTACTTC.

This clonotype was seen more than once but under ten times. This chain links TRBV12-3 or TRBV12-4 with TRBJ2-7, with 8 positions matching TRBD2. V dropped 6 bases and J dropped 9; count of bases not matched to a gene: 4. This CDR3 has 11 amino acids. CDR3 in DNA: TGTGCCAGCAGAGCGGGAGTCGGGCAGTACTTC. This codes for CASRAGVGQYF.

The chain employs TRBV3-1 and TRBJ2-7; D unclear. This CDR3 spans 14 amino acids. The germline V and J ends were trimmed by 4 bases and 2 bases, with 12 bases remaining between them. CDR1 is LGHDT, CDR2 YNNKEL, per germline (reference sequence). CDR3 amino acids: CASSPSAAPYEQYF. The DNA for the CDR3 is TGTGCCAGCAGCCCGTCTGCGGCCCCCTACGAGCAGTACTTC.

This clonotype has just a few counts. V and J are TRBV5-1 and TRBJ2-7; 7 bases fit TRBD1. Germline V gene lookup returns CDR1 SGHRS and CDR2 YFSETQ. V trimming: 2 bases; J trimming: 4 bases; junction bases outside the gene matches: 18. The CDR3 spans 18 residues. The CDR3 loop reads CASSFGASRTGAIYEQYF. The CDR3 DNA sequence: TGCGCCAGCAGCTTTGGAGCTTCCCGTACAGGGGCAATATACGAGCAGTACTTC.

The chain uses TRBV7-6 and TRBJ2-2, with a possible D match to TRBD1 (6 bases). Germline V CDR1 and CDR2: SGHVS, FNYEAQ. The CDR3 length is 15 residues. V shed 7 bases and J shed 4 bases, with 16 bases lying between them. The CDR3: CASTLLQGGTGELFF. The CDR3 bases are TGTGCCAGCACCCTTTTACAGGGTGGCACCGGGGAGCTGTTTTTT.

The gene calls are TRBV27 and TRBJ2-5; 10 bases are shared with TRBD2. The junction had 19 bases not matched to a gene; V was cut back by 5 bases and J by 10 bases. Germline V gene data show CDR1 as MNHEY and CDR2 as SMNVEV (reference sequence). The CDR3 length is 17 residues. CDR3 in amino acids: CASSRKYSGGTLAGQYF. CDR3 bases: TGTGCCAGCAGTCGAAAGTATAGCGGGGGGACCCTCGCGGGCCAGTACTTC.

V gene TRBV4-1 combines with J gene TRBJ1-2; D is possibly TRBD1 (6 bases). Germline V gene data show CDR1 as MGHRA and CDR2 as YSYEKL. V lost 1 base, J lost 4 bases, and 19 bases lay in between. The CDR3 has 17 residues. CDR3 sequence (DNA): TGCGCCAGCAGCCAAGGCCAGGGGAGCGGGCTTGGCTATGGCTACACCTTC. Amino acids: CASSQGQGSGLGYGYTF.

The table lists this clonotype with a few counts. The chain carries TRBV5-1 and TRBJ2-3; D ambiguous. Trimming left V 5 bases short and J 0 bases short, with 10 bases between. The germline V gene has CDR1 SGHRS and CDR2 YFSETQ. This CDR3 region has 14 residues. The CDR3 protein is CASRESSSTDTQYF. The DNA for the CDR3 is TGCGCCAGCAGGGAAAGCTCAAGCACAGATACGCAGTATTTT.

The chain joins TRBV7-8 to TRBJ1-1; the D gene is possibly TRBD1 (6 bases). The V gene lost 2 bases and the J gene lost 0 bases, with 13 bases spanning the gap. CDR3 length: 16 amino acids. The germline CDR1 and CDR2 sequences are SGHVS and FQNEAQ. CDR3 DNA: TGTGCCAGCAGCTTAACAGGGAGGACCCTGAACACTGAAGCTTTCTTT. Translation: CASSLTGRTLNTEAFF.

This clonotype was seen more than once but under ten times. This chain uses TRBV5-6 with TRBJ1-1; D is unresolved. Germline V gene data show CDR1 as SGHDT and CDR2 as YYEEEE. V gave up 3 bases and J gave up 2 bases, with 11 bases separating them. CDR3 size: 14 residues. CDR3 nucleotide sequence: TGTGCCAGCAGCTGGCCCACGGGAAACACTGAAGCTTTCTTT. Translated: CASSWPTGNTEAFF. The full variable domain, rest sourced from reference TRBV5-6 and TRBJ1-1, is DAGVTQSPTHLIKTRGQQVTLRCSPKSGHDTVSWYQQALGQGPQFIFQYYEEEERQRGNFPDRFSGHQFPNYSSELNVNALLLGDSALYLCASSWPTGNTEAFFGQGTRLTVV.

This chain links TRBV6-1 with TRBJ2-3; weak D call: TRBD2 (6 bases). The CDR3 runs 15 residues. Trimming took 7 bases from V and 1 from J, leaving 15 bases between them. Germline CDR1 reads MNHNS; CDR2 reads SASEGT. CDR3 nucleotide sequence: TGTGCCAGCATCCGAATGGGGGGTCGCACAGATACGCAGTATTTT. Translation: CASIRMGGRTDTQYF.

The CDR3 protein is CASSQFTSSSYNEQFF. The CDR3 nucleotides read TGCGCCAGCAGCCAGTTTACTAGCAGCTCCTACAATGAGCAGTTCTTC. This chain links TRBV4-3 with TRBJ2-1, with D possibly being TRBD2 (6 bases). V was cut by 3 bases and J by 0 bases, with 12 bases left in between. This CDR3 is 16 amino acids long. Germline loops: CDR1 LGHNA, CDR2 YSLEER.

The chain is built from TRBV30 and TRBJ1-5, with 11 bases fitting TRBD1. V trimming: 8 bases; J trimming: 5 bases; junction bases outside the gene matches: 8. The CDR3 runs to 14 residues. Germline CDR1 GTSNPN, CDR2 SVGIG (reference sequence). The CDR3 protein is CAKRRGQGDQPQHF. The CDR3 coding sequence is TGTGCCAAACGAAGGGGACAGGGGGATCAGCCCCAGCATTTT. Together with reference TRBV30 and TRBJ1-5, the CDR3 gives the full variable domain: SQTIHQWPATLVQPVGSPLSLECTVEGTSNPNLYWYRQAAGRGLQLLFYSVGIGQISSEVPQNLSASRPQDRQFILSSKKLLLSDSGFYLCAKRRGQGDQPQHFGDGTRLSIL.

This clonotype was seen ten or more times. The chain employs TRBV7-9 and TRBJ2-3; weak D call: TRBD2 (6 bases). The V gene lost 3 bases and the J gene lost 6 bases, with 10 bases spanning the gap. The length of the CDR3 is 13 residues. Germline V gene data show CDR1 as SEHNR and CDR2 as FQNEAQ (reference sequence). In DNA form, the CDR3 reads TGTGCCAGCAGCTTTACCCTAGCGGATACGCAGTATTTT. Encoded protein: CASSFTLADTQYF.

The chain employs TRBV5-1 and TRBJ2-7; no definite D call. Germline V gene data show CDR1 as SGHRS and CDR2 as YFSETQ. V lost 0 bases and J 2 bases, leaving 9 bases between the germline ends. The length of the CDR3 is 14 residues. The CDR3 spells CASSLESDTYEQYF. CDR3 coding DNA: TGCGCCAGCAGCTTGGAGTCCGACACCTACGAGCAGTACTTC. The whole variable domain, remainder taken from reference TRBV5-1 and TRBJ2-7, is KAGVTQTPRYLIKTRGQQVTLSCSPISGHRSVSWYQQTPGQGLQFLFEYFSETQRNKGNFPGRFSGRQFSNSRSEMNVSTLELGDSALYLCASSLESDTYEQYFGPGTRLTVT.